One and the same sample provided the 9 T cell receptor beta chains below, sequenced in a study of OX40 agonist ivuxolimab in advanced cancers. The repertoire was sequenced with immunoSEQ multiplex PCR; TCRdb's copy has only in-frame clones and lacks some. Of 50,000 to 85,000 clones in the sample, about 85% were seen once. Sequenced material: CD4+ or CD8+ T cells sorted from blood, taken in a trial of the OX40 agonist ivuxolimab. These receptors all come from an adult with an advanced solid tumor such as melanoma, head and neck, liver or kidney cancer.

The chain is built from TRBV7-9 and TRBJ1-2; 10 positions match TRBD1. The V and J ends lost 6 bases and 5 bases, in that order; junction bases with no gene match: 3. Per the germline V gene, CDR1 is SEHNR and CDR2 is FQNEAQ (reference sequence). This CDR3 region has 13 residues. CDR3 amino acids: CASSLDRGYGYTF. The CDR3 DNA is TGTGCCAGCAGTTTGGACAGGGGGTATGGCTACACCTTC.

The rearrangement joins TRBV19 to TRBJ1-2; the D is unclear. V dropped 3 bases and J dropped 6 bases, with 17 bases sitting between them. This CDR3 comprises 15 residues. The germline V gene encodes CDR1 LNHDA and CDR2 SQIVND (reference sequence). The DNA for the CDR3 is TGTGCCAGTAGTATGATCCATATGAGGAGTAATGGCTACACCTTC. It translates to CASSMIHMRSNGYTF.

The V and J genes are TRBV18 and TRBJ2-1, with TRBD1 matching over 9 bases. Germline CDR1 is KGHSH and CDR2 is LQKENI. V shed 5 bases, J shed 8 bases, and the junction held 13 bases outside the gene matches. This CDR3 region has 16 residues. The CDR3: CASSTTGTGILYEQFF. The CDR3 nucleotides read TGTGCCAGCTCAACCACCGGGACAGGGATCCTTTATGAGCAGTTCTTC.

The V call is TRBV7-6, the J call TRBJ2-1, with D tentatively TRBD2 (6 bases). CDR3 length: 18 residues. In germline, CDR1 is SGHVS, CDR2 FNYEAQ. Trimming took off 5 bases at V and 4 bases at J, with 24 bases between the two ends. The CDR3 DNA reads as TGTGCCAGCAGCCCGAGACCCCCCTCAACGGGGGTGTACAATGAGCAGTTCTTC. This gives the protein CASSPRPPSTGVYNEQFF.

This clone appeared once. This sequence joins TRBV5-1 and TRBJ2-5; D possibly corresponds to TRBD1 (8 bases). There are 13 residues in the CDR3. The V and J ends lost 7 bases and 5 bases respectively, with 15 bases between them. Looked up from germline, CDR1 is SGHRS and CDR2 is YFSETQ. The CDR3: CASLGQGGETQYF. The CDR3 bases are TGCGCCAGCCTTGGACAGGGAGGGGAGACCCAGTACTTC.

CDR3 in DNA: TGTGCCAGCAGCTGGGGACAGGTGTCCTACGAGCAGTACTTC. It codes for CASSWGQVSYEQYF. This chain connects TRBV5-6 to TRBJ2-7; 8 positions agree with TRBD1. The CDR3 sequence is 14 residues long. The V and J ends lost 3 bases and 1 base, in that order; junction bases with no gene match: 3. Per the germline V gene, CDR1 is SGHDT and CDR2 is YYEEEE.

Notes on this clone: The junction and the germline gene differ at one end; a read error may be behind it. This chain joins TRBV4-1 and TRBJ1-6; D is ambiguous. Germline CDR1 MGHRA, CDR2 YSYEKL. The CDR3 contains 15 residues. This CDR3 reads CASSPSMADNSPLHF. The CDR3 DNA sequence: TGCGCCAGCAGCCCCTCAATGGCAGATAACTCACCCCTCCACTTT.

The chain joins TRBV29-1 to TRBJ1-1; TRBD1 aligns across 9 bases. The ends lost 7 bases at V and 1 base at J; junction bases unmatched: 4. CDR3 length: 13 residues. Germline loops: CDR1 SQVTM, CDR2 ANQGSEA. CDR3 region: CSAGTGRNTEAFF. The CDR3 bases are TGCAGCGCTGGGACAGGGCGGAACACTGAAGCTTTCTTT.

The genes are TRBV12-2 and TRBJ2-3; TRBD1, the table's D call, lacks a check against the DNA. TRBV12-2 is a pseudogene locus. The CDR3 consists of 21 residues. CDR3 nucleotides: TGTGCAAGTCGCTTATCCACCCATCCGCAGGTCAGTACCCCAAGCACAGATACGCAGTATTTT. It specifies CASRLSTHPQVSTPSTDTQYF.